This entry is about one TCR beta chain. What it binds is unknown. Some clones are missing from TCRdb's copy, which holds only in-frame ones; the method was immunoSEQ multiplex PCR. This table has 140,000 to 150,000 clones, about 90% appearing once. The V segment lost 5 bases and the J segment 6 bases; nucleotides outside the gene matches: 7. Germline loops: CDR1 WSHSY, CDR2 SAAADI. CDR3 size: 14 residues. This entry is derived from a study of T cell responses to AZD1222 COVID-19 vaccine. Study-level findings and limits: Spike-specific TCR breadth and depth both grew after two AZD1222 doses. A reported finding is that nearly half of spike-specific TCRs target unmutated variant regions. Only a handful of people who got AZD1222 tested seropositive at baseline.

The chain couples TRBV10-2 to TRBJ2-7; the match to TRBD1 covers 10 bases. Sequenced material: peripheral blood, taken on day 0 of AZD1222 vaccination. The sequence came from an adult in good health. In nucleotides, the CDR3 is TGCGCCAGCAGTCAATACCGGGACAGGGGCGAGCAGTACTTC. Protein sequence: CASSQYRDRGEQYF.